This entry concerns a single TCR beta chain. Its specificity is unknown. This CDR3 region has 15 residues. CDR1 and CDR2 from the germline V gene are LGHNA and YSLEER. Trimming stripped 4 bases from V and 0 bases from J, with 11 bases between. This entry belongs to a study of shared clonotypes between healthy human individuals. Looking at the study overall: The study enrolled two women and three men aged 18 to 49.

Positive CCR7 selection of CD45RO-negative cells yielded the naive CD8 cells, and terminally differentiated effector memory CD45RA+ cells were excluded. Once extracted for a subset, genomic DNA was divided evenly among several immunoSEQ plates. Some clones are missing from TCRdb's copy, which holds only in-frame ones; the method was immunoSEQ multiplex PCR. The sample has about 2.1 million clones; about 93% are singletons. Whole-study findings and limits: Sequencing depth was a factor that was expected to affect clonotype sharing among donors.

The receptor comes from a young man in good health. Some clones in this sample may be carry-over from other donors' samples. Sequencing was carried out using naive CD8+ T cells from PBMCs. V is TRBV4-3 and J is TRBJ2-3; TRBD2 is a possible D gene (6 bases). DNA of the CDR3: TGCGCCAGCAGCCCCGGGACTCGAAGCACAGATACGCAGTATTTT. It specifies CASSPGTRSTDTQYF.